This is a list of T cell receptor beta chains from one sample in a study of vaccination and CD4 T cells after COVID-19. Their specific antigens are unknown. TCRdb analysed the PCR reads with MiXCR anew, one entry per CDR3 protein. This sample has 15,000 to 20,000 distinct CDR3 sequences; about 50% occur once, and the top ten carry more than 15%. Specimen: CD4+ T cells from blood, cultured in vitro, collected before SARS-CoV-2 vaccination. All receptors come from a human donor who had recovered from COVID-19. CDR3s include the opening cysteine and the closing phenylalanine or tryptophan. The D gene is left open where the match is weak. Clone sizes are given selectively: once, few, many, or a class where the clone is expanded.

clone_size: NA; d_call: NA; j_call: TRBJ1-6; v_call: TRBV27; cdr3_aa: CASSLNNSPLHF; cdr3_nt: TGTGCCAGCAGTCTAAATAATTCACCCCTCCACTTT
clone_size: few; d_call: NA; j_call: TRBJ1-5; v_call: TRBV2; cdr3_aa: CASRTGMGRFQPQHF; cdr3_nt: TGTGCCAGCAGAACCGGAATGGGAAGATTTCAGCCCCAGCATTTT
clone_size: NA; d_call: NA; j_call: TRBJ2-1; v_call: TRBV7-9; cdr3_aa: CASSLERAGRGHYNEQFF; cdr3_nt: TGTGCCAGCAGCTTAGAACGAGCAGGGCGGGGTCACTACAATGAGCAGTTCTTC
clone_size: NA; d_call: NA; j_call: TRBJ2-1; v_call: TRBV24-1; cdr3_aa: CATVGGVAGYGNEQFF; cdr3_nt: TGTGCCACCGTGGGTGGAGTGGCGGGATATGGGAATGAGCAGTTCTTC
clone_size: few; d_call: TRBD2; j_call: TRBJ2-5; v_call: TRBV30; cdr3_aa: CAWKRGGGETQYF; cdr3_nt: TGTGCCTGGAAACGGGGCGGGGGAGAGACCCAGTACTTC
clone_size: few; d_call: NA; j_call: TRBJ1-5; v_call: TRBV6-2/TRBV6-3; cdr3_aa: CASSYSVRRGNQPQHF; cdr3_nt: TGTGCCAGCAGTTACTCTGTGCGCCGAGGCAATCAGCCCCAGCATTTT
clone_size: few; d_call: NA; j_call: TRBJ1-2; v_call: TRBV2; cdr3_aa: CAGNYGYTF; cdr3_nt: TGTGCCGGAAACTATGGCTACACCTTC
clone_size: few; d_call: NA; j_call: TRBJ1-6; v_call: TRBV6-1; cdr3_aa: CASSGTGTSPLHF; cdr3_nt: TGTGCCAGCAGTGGCACCGGGACTTCACCCCTCCACTTT
clone_size: NA; d_call: TRBD1; j_call: TRBJ2-2; v_call: TRBV19; cdr3_aa: CASSPRTGAGELFF; cdr3_nt: TGTGCCAGTAGTCCCCGGACAGGGGCCGGGGAGCTGTTTTTT
clone_size: NA; d_call: NA; j_call: TRBJ1-6; v_call: TRBV14; cdr3_aa: CASSQGQGTYSPLHF; cdr3_nt: TGTGCCAGCAGCCAAGGCCAGGGGACGTATTCACCCCTCCACTTT
clone_size: NA; d_call: TRBD1; j_call: TRBJ1-1; v_call: TRBV4-3; cdr3_aa: CASSSQGGQTEAFF; cdr3_nt: TGCGCCAGCAGCTCACAGGGGGGACAGACTGAAGCTTTCTTT
clone_size: few; d_call: NA; j_call: TRBJ1-2; v_call: TRBV20-1; cdr3_aa: CSASSNGYTF; cdr3_nt: TGCAGTGCTAGCTCCAATGGCTACACCTTC
clone_size: NA; d_call: TRBD1; j_call: TRBJ1-1; v_call: TRBV20-1; cdr3_aa: CSAKGDRVNTEAFF; cdr3_nt: TGCAGTGCCAAGGGAGACAGGGTGAACACTGAAGCTTTCTTT
clone_size: few; d_call: TRBD2; j_call: TRBJ2-5; v_call: TRBV20-1; cdr3_aa: CSAGSGGRETQYF; cdr3_nt: TGCAGTGCTGGGAGCGGGGGGAGGGAGACCCAGTACTTC
clone_size: NA; d_call: NA; j_call: TRBJ2-3; v_call: TRBV11-3; cdr3_aa: CASSLAPNQGGTQYF; cdr3_nt: TGTGCCAGCAGCTTAGCCCCAAATCAGGGCGGCACGCAGTATTTT
clone_size: few; d_call: TRBD1; j_call: TRBJ1-6; v_call: TRBV6-1; cdr3_aa: CASRKQGAGRSYNSPLHF; cdr3_nt: TGTGCCAGCAGAAAACAGGGGGCGGGTAGGTCCTATAATTCACCCCTCCACTTT
clone_size: few; d_call: NA; j_call: TRBJ2-1; v_call: TRBV6-2/TRBV6-3; cdr3_aa: CASSQRPREGEQFF; cdr3_nt: TGTGCCAGCAGCCAGAGGCCTCGAGAGGGAGAGCAGTTCTTC
clone_size: few; d_call: TRBD1; j_call: TRBJ1-5; v_call: TRBV20-1; cdr3_aa: CSGRDRGPGEPQHF; cdr3_nt: TGCAGTGGAAGGGACAGGGGGCCTGGGGAGCCCCAGCATTTT
clone_size: NA; d_call: NA; j_call: TRBJ2-7; v_call: TRBV7-2; cdr3_aa: CASSPPSSYEQYF; cdr3_nt: TGTGCCAGCAGCCCCCCCAGCTCCTACGAGCAGTACTTC
clone_size: few; d_call: NA; j_call: TRBJ2-5; v_call: TRBV15; cdr3_aa: CATSSGRAAFQETQYF; cdr3_nt: TGTGCCACCAGCAGCGGCAGGGCCGCATTCCAAGAGACCCAGTACTTC
clone_size: NA; d_call: TRBD1; j_call: TRBJ1-2; v_call: TRBV20-1; cdr3_aa: CSARDTQGASYGYTF; cdr3_nt: TGCAGTGCTAGAGATACCCAGGGGGCTTCCTATGGCTACACCTTC
clone_size: few; d_call: TRBD2; j_call: TRBJ2-5; v_call: TRBV20-1; cdr3_aa: CSAEPGTSGQETQYF; cdr3_nt: TGCAGTGCTGAGCCCGGGACTAGCGGCCAAGAGACCCAGTACTTC
clone_size: few; d_call: NA; j_call: TRBJ1-2; v_call: TRBV19; cdr3_aa: CASSQDVYIYGYTF; cdr3_nt: TGTGCCAGTAGTCAGGACGTCTATATCTATGGCTACACCTTC
clone_size: NA; d_call: NA; j_call: TRBJ2-6; v_call: TRBV6-2/TRBV6-3; cdr3_aa: CASTFSGANVLTF; cdr3_nt: TGTGCCAGCACTTTCTCTGGGGCCAACGTCCTGACTTTC
clone_size: few; d_call: NA; j_call: TRBJ1-1; v_call: TRBV15; cdr3_aa: CATSRGDLRAFF; cdr3_nt: TGTGCCACCAGCAGAGGGGACCTGAGGGCTTTCTTT
clone_size: NA; d_call: NA; j_call: TRBJ2-3; v_call: TRBV24-1; cdr3_aa: CATSDFTDTQYF; cdr3_nt: TGTGCCACCAGTGACTTCACAGATACGCAGTATTTT
clone_size: NA; d_call: TRBD1; j_call: TRBJ1-1; v_call: TRBV20-1; cdr3_aa: CSARSEQGTEAFF; cdr3_nt: TGCAGTGCTAGGTCAGAACAGGGGACTGAAGCTTTCTTT
clone_size: NA; d_call: NA; j_call: TRBJ1-6; v_call: TRBV6-1; cdr3_aa: CASGGGYNSPLHF; cdr3_nt: TGTGCCTCAGGAGGCGGTTATAATTCACCCCTCCACTTT
clone_size: few; d_call: NA; j_call: TRBJ1-5; v_call: TRBV7-2; cdr3_aa: CASSLVAGNQPQHF; cdr3_nt: TGTGCCAGCAGCTTAGTGGCGGGCAATCAGCCCCAGCATTTT
clone_size: NA; d_call: NA; j_call: TRBJ2-5; v_call: TRBV30; cdr3_aa: CAWTGGDQETQYF; cdr3_nt: TGTGCCTGGACGGGCGGGGACCAAGAGACCCAGTACTTC
clone_size: NA; d_call: TRBD1; j_call: TRBJ1-1; v_call: TRBV28; cdr3_aa: CASSTSGGYTEAFF; cdr3_nt: TGTGCCAGCAGTACCTCAGGGGGTTACACTGAAGCTTTCTTT
clone_size: few; d_call: TRBD1; j_call: TRBJ2-5; v_call: TRBV7-2; cdr3_aa: CASSRQRGQGQETQYF; cdr3_nt: TGTGCCAGCAGCCGCCAGAGGGGACAGGGCCAAGAGACCCAGTACTTC
clone_size: once; d_call: TRBD2; j_call: TRBJ2-7; v_call: TRBV11-3; cdr3_aa: CASSSTGLVNEQYF; cdr3_nt: TGTGCCAGCAGCTCCACGGGACTAGTGAACGAGCAGTACTTC
clone_size: NA; d_call: NA; j_call: TRBJ2-5; v_call: TRBV7-2; cdr3_aa: CASSLMLGEQETQYF; cdr3_nt: TGTGCCAGCAGCTTAATGTTGGGGGAGCAAGAGACCCAGTACTTC
clone_size: NA; d_call: TRBD2; j_call: TRBJ2-5; v_call: TRBV20-1; cdr3_aa: CSARGTSGGAPETQYF; cdr3_nt: TGCAGTGCTAGAGGGACTAGCGGAGGGGCCCCAGAGACCCAGTACTTC